This T cell receptor beta chain was sequenced for a study of T-cell reconstitution after alpha-beta-depleted transplantation in children. General study results and limits: About two months after transplant, alpha-beta T cells reportedly came from several hundred expanded graft clones. After transplant, high TCRbeta diversity at day 60 in some patients arose from surviving recipient T cells and thymic progenitors. One year after transplant, T-cell counts and diversity came mostly from newly produced T cells.

This clonotype came up many times. Its antigen remains unknown. The TCRbeta library incorporated unique molecular identifiers. TCRdb analysed the PCR reads with MiXCR anew, one entry per CDR3 protein. The sample yields approximately 240,000 distinct CDR3 sequences, 9.5% to 13% seen once. Germline V gene data show CDR1 as SGHDT and CDR2 as YYEEEE. V lost 2 bases to trimming and J lost 2 bases, with 14 bases between them. The CDR3 sequence is 15 residues long. The clonotype originates from a child less than two years old with acute myeloid leukemia, due to receive a stem cell transplant. The rearrangement links TRBV5-6 to TRBJ2-7; D is uncertain. This material consisted of PBMCs, taken before TCRalphabeta/CD19-depleted stem cell transplant. The CDR3 protein is CASSLRQAIPYEQYF. Written as DNA, the CDR3 is TGTGCCAGCAGCTTACGGCAGGCCATCCCCTACGAGCAGTACTTC.